Listed here is a single T cell receptor (beta chain). The antigen is unknown. Other DNA variants within this sample encode the same CDR3. The sample belongs to a study of vaccination effects on CD4 cells after COVID-19. CDR3 length: 12 residues. CDR1 and CDR2 (germline): LNHDA, SQIVND (reference sequence). V shed 1 base and J shed 4 bases, with 2 bases lying between them. In the ViraFEST assay, antigen-specific CD4+ clonotypes were identified by expansion after peptide-pool stimulation. An approximately 10-day culture period preceded the isolation of CD4+ T cells. Vaccine recipients lacked prior SARS-CoV-2 infection and had negative nucleocapsid antibodies. TCRdb's copy holds only in-frame clones and misses some; the assay was immunoSEQ multiplex PCR. The sample contains about 34,000 clones, 73% of which appear only once.

The material sequenced was CD4+ T cells from PBMCs cultured with HCoV-OC43 spike peptides, taken before COVID-19 vaccination. Specified subset: HCoV-OC43 spike overlapping peptide pool stimulation. The chain links TRBV19 to TRBJ1-5; D is ambiguous. This receptor was obtained from a human donor who received a COVID-19 vaccine. CDR3 nucleotides: TGTGCCAGTAGTATAGTAAATCAGCCCCAGCATTTT. Its protein is CASSIVNQPQHF.